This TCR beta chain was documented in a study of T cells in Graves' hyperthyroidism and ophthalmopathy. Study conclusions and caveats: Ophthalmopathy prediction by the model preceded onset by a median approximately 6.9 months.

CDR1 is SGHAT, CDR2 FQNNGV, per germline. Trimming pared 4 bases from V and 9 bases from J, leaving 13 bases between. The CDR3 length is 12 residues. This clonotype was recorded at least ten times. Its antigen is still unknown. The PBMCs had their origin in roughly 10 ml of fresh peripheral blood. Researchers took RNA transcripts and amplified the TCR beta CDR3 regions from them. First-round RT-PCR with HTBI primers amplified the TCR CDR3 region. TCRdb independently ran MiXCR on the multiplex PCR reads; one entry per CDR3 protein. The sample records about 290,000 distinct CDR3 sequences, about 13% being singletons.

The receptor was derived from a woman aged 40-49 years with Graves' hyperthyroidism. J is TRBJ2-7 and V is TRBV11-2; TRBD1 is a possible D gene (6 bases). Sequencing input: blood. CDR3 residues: CASSSNREVQYF. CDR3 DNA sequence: TGTGCCAGCAGCTCCAACAGGGAAGTGCAGTACTTC.